A single sample is the source of the 25 T cell receptor beta chains below, sequenced in a study of T-cell reconstitution after alpha-beta-depleted transplantation in children. As it was prepared, the TCRbeta library received unique molecular identifiers. In TCRdb, the PCR reads were re-called with MiXCR into one record per CDR3 protein. The sample shows hundreds of thousands of distinct CDR3 sequences, approximately 22% of them seen only once. The sample was PBMCs, mostly from graft donor cells, taken 360 days after TCRalphabeta/CD19-depleted stem cell transplant. These receptors all come from a boy younger than two who had a stem cell transplant for acute myeloid leukemia, so the T cells may come from the graft donor.

This clonotype was seen many times. The CDR3 reads CASSFGGEGNEQFF. The CDR3 DNA reads as TGCGCCAGCAGCTTCGGGGGGGAAGGCAATGAGCAGTTCTTC. The chain combines TRBV5-1 with TRBJ2-1; 8 bases align to TRBD2. CDR3 length: 14 amino acids. The germline gives CDR1 SGHRS, CDR2 YFSETQ. The junction had 4 bases not matched to a gene; V was cut back by 2 bases and J by 6 bases.

This clonotype was found many times. J is TRBJ2-2 and V is TRBV24-1, with D perhaps TRBD1 (7 bases). V dropped 6 bases and J dropped 2 bases, with 12 bases sitting between them. Germline V lookup: CDR1 KGHDR, CDR2 SFDVKD. CDR3 length equals 15 residues. The CDR3 DNA reads as TGTGCCACCAGTCCCAGGGGGGAAAACACCGGGGAGCTGTTTTTT. This encodes CATSPRGENTGELFF.

This clonotype was seen only a few times. The genes are TRBV20-1 and TRBJ2-5, with D perhaps matching TRBD1 or TRBD2 (5 bases each). Trimming shortened V by 4 bases and J by 2 bases, and 26 bases separated the two germline ends. CDR3 length equals 18 residues. Germline-derived CDR1 and CDR2 are DFQATT and SNEGSKA (reference sequence). The DNA for the CDR3 is TGCAGTGCTAAGCGCGGAAAGCCGGGACCCCTGAAACAAGAGACCCAGTACTTC. Protein sequence: CSAKRGKPGPLKQETQYF.

The rearrangement joins TRBV5-1 to TRBJ2-3; 9 bases line up with TRBD1. V lost 2 bases and J lost 2; bases outside the gene matches: 9. The CDR3 contains 17 residues. Germline V lookup: CDR1 SGHRS, CDR2 YFSETQ. Here the CDR3 reads CASSFEGTGQSTDTQYF. CDR3 sequence (DNA): TGCGCCAGCAGCTTTGAAGGGACAGGGCAGTCCACAGATACGCAGTATTTT.

The chain joins TRBV29-1 to TRBJ2-3; 8 nucleotides match TRBD1. Germline V gene data show CDR1 as SQVTM and CDR2 as ANQGSEA. V was pared by 8 bases and J by 3 bases, with 7 bases of the junction left unmatched. This CDR3 has 13 amino acids. CDR3 bases: TGCAGCTCCCGGAGGGACAGGACAGATACGCAGTATTTT. It specifies CSSRRDRTDTQYF.

The chain combines TRBV7-2 with TRBJ2-3; maybe TRBD1 (6 bases). In germline, CDR1 is SGHTA, CDR2 FQGNSA. Between the trimmed V and J ends, which lost 4 bases and 4 bases, there was a span of 12 bases. CDR3 length: 14 amino acids. This CDR3 reads CASSSQGLPDTQYF. CDR3 bases: TGTGCCAGCAGCTCTCAGGGGTTACCAGATACGCAGTATTTT.

The chain joins TRBV20-1 to TRBJ2-3, with 8 bases fitting TRBD2. The germline V gene has CDR1 DFQATT and CDR2 SNEGSKA (reference sequence). The CDR3 totals 11 residues. CDR3 bases: TGCAGCCCCCGAGCGGGGGCAACGCAGTATTTT. It encodes CSPRAGATQYF.

This clonotype was counted ten times or more. V usage is TRBV29-1 and J usage is TRBJ2-4; either TRBD1 or TRBD2 may supply D (5 bases each). V lost 5 bases and J lost 5, with 19 bases in between. The germline CDR1 and CDR2 sequences are SQVTM and ANQGSEA. CDR3 length: 15 residues. This chain's CDR3 is CSVSGPSGRQNIQYF. CDR3 nucleotides: TGCAGCGTTTCCGGTCCATCAGGGAGACAAAACATTCAGTACTTC.

This chain joins TRBV12-3 or TRBV12-4 and TRBJ1-4; 8 bases line up with TRBD1. With V trimmed by 6 bases and J by 8 bases, 8 bases remained unmatched. This CDR3 has 14 residues. The CDR3 is CASRDRVFDEKLFF. CDR3 DNA sequence: TGTGCCAGCAGGGACAGGGTCTTCGACGAAAAACTGTTTTTT.

This clonotype was picked up many times. This chain uses TRBV20-1 with TRBJ2-1; the match to TRBD2 covers 8 bases. The CDR3 runs 15 residues. Germline loops: CDR1 DFQATT, CDR2 SNEGSKA (reference sequence). After removal of 3 bases from V and 4 bases from J, the junction contained 8 bases not matched to a gene. The CDR3 spells CSASPPAGVYNEQFF. In DNA form, the CDR3 reads TGCAGTGCTAGTCCTCCAGCGGGGGTGTACAATGAGCAGTTCTTC.

This clonotype was counted many times. The gene calls are TRBV20-1 and TRBJ2-5; D call uncertain. V was clipped by 6 bases and J by 7 bases, with 12 bases between them. CDR3 size: 11 residues. CDR1 and CDR2 from the germline V gene are DFQATT and SNEGSKA (reference sequence). CDR3 region: CSAAKVATQYF. The CDR3 DNA reads as TGCAGTGCCGCTAAGGTAGCGACCCAGTACTTC.

The chain combines TRBV7-3 with TRBJ2-2; possible D gene TRBD1, 5 bases. Between the trimmed V and J ends, which lost 5 bases and 3 bases, there was a span of 25 bases. Germline V CDR1 and CDR2: SGHTA, FQGTGA. The CDR3 is made up of 19 amino acids. CDR3 sequence reads: CASSRLPPQGNFDTGELFF. The CDR3 DNA follows: TGTGCCAGCAGCCGACTCCCACCCCAGGGTAATTTCGACACCGGGGAGCTGTTTTTT.

This clonotype has at least ten counts. This sequence joins TRBV20-1 and TRBJ1-1, with D possibly matching TRBD1 (6 bases). The CDR3 is made up of 12 amino acids. Germline V lookup: CDR1 DFQATT, CDR2 SNEGSKA (reference sequence). The V gene lost 2 bases and the J gene lost 4 bases, with 8 bases spanning the gap. The chain's CDR3 is CSARRGVTEAFF. The CDR3 nucleotides read TGCAGTGCTAGAAGGGGGGTCACTGAAGCTTTCTTT.

This clonotype was recorded at least ten times. This chain's CDR3 is CASSLDTVNYGYTF. The CDR3 region has the DNA TGTGCCAGCAGCTTAGATACGGTTAACTATGGCTACACCTTC. This sequence joins TRBV7-9 and TRBJ1-2; D gene uncertain. Germline values: CDR1 SEHNR, CDR2 FQNEAQ (reference sequence). The CDR3 extends over 14 amino acids. Trimming took off 1 base at V and 1 base at J, with 7 bases between the two ends. Complete variable domain (other parts from reference TRBV7-9 and TRBJ1-2): DTGVSQNPRHKITKRGQNVTFRCDPISEHNRLYWYRQTLGQGPEFLTYFQNEAQLEKSRLLSDRFSAERPKGSFSTLEIQRTEQGDSAMYLCASSLDTVNYGYTFGSGTRLTVV.

This clonotype was seen at least ten times. The V and J genes are TRBV29-1 and TRBJ2-1; D unclear. The CDR3 totals 13 residues. The germline gives CDR1 SQVTM, CDR2 ANQGSEA. The germline V and J ends were trimmed by 7 bases and 2 bases, with 12 bases remaining between them. The CDR3 DNA reads as TGCAGCGCGGAGACCGCTACCTACAATGAGCAGTTCTTC. This gives the protein CSAETATYNEQFF.

The V and J genes are TRBV7-3 and TRBJ2-3, with D uncertain. CDR1 and CDR2 from the germline V gene are SGHTA and FQGTGA. The V end lost 5 bases, the J end lost 2 bases, and 8 bases lay between the germline ends. The CDR3 runs to 13 residues. Here the CDR3 reads CASSPRNTDTQYF. The CDR3 DNA sequence: TGTGCCAGCAGCCCTCGGAACACAGATACGCAGTATTTT.

In its sample, this clonotype was seen a few times. This chain connects TRBV20-1 to TRBJ1-1; the D is unclear. Germline CDR1 reads DFQATT; CDR2 reads SNEGSKA (reference sequence). The CDR3 loop spans 16 amino acids. V lost 0 bases, J lost 1 base, and 15 bases lay in between. The CDR3 loop is CSARDWTLGSNTEAFF. The CDR3 DNA reads as TGCAGTGCTAGAGATTGGACGTTAGGGTCGAACACTGAAGCTTTCTTT.

Many counts were recorded for this clonotype. V usage is TRBV29-1 and J usage is TRBJ1-4; D perhaps matches TRBD1 (5 bases). CDR3 length: 14 amino acids. V was shortened by 3 bases and J by 3 bases, with 11 bases between the two germline ends. CDR1 is SQVTM, CDR2 ANQGSEA, per germline. As DNA, the CDR3 is TGCAGCGTTGACACTGGGGGGGCTAATGAAAAACTGTTTTTT. This translates into CSVDTGGANEKLFF.

There are many counts of this clonotype. V is TRBV7-9 and J is TRBJ2-5; D might be TRBD1 (5 bases). Germline values: CDR1 SEHNR, CDR2 FQNEAQ (reference sequence). The CDR3 runs to 14 residues. The V and J ends lost 2 bases and 0 bases respectively, with 7 bases between them. The CDR3 here is CASSLTGYQETQYF. In nucleotides, the CDR3 is TGTGCCAGCAGCTTAACAGGATACCAAGAGACCCAGTACTTC.

With regard to this clonotype: Given a much more abundant clone one base away, this may be a read error. This is likely a read error, given that the CDR3 carries no conserved phenylalanine or tryptophan at its end. In nucleotides, the CDR3 is TGTGCCACCAGCAGAGAGGCCTGGAACACTGAAGCTTTCTAT. Encoded protein: CATSREAWNTEAFY. The chain carries TRBV15 and TRBJ1-1, with no clear D. The V gene lost 0 bases and the J gene lost 1 base, with 6 bases spanning the gap. CDR1 LNHNV and CDR2 YYDKDF come from the germline V gene (reference sequence). This CDR3 has 14 amino acids.

This clonotype was counted only a few times. The gene calls are TRBV12-3 or TRBV12-4 and TRBJ2-2; D perhaps matches TRBD2 (7 bases). The CDR3 length is 15 residues. Deletions cut 5 bases from V and 1 base from J, with 11 bases between. In DNA, the CDR3 is TGTGCCAGCAGTCCCGGGGGGCAGAACACCGGGGAGCTGTTTTTT. Its translation: CASSPGGQNTGELFF.

The J gene is TRBJ2-1, the V gene TRBV5-1; D not certain. V was trimmed by 0 bases and J by 5 bases, leaving 9 bases between them. The CDR3 sequence is 14 residues long. CDR1 and CDR2 from the germline V gene are SGHRS and YFSETQ. The CDR3 region has the DNA TGCGCCAGCAGCTTGGCCTCCACAAACAATGAGCAGTTCTTC. Translating gives CASSLASTNNEQFF.

The chain employs TRBV4-3 and TRBJ2-1, with 9 bases lining up with TRBD2. The trim removed 3 bases at V and 5 bases at J, leaving 5 bases unmatched. The CDR3 contains 15 residues. CDR1 and CDR2 (germline): LGHNA, YSLEER. The DNA of the CDR3 is TGCGCCAGCAGCCAGAGAGCGGGGGGCCACAATGAGCAGTTCTTC. Protein sequence: CASSQRAGGHNEQFF.

The chain has TRBV28 and TRBJ2-1; unclear D gene. Per the germline V gene, CDR1 is MDHEN and CDR2 is SYDVKM. The length of the CDR3 is 16 residues. The V end lost 2 bases, the J end lost 0 bases, and 11 bases lay between the germline ends. CDR3 bases: TGTGCCAGCAGTTTAGTCCGACAAAGCTCCTACAATGAGCAGTTCTTC. Its translation: CASSLVRQSSYNEQFF.

The table lists this clonotype with many counts. V and J are TRBV7-2 and TRBJ2-1; D is undetermined. The length of the CDR3 is 15 residues. The V and J ends lost 5 bases and 4 bases respectively, with 15 bases between them. From germline, CDR1 is SGHTA and CDR2 FQGNSA. This CDR3 reads CASSLISSLYNEQFF. The CDR3 DNA sequence: TGTGCCAGCAGCCTAATCTCGTCCCTTTACAATGAGCAGTTCTTC.